This T cell receptor (beta chain) was profiled in a study of blood T cell repertoires in COVID-19. There are 15 residues in the CDR3. The V and J ends lost 6 bases and 2 bases respectively, with 17 bases between them. Looked up from germline, CDR1 is SNHLY and CDR2 is FYNNEI. Here immunoSEQ multiplex PCR was the method, and the copy in TCRdb shows in-frame clones only, minus some. The repertoire holds roughly 220,000 clones, with over 70% as singletons. The chain recombines TRBV2 with TRBJ2-7; a weak D match, TRBD2 (7 bases). This clonotype was obtained from a woman in her seventies with acute or convalescent COVID-19. Source material: peripheral blood. DNA for the CDR3: TGTGCCAGCAGGAAGGGGGGGCCCGATACCTACGAGCAGTACTTC. Translation: CASRKGGPDTYEQYF.